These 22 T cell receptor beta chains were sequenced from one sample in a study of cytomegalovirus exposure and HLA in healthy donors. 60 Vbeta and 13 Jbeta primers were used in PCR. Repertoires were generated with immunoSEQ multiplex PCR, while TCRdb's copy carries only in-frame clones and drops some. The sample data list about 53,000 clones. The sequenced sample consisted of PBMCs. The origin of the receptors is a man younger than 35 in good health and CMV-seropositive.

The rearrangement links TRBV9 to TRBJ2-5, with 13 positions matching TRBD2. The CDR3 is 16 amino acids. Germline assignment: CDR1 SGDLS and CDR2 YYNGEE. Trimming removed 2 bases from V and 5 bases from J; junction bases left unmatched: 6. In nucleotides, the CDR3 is TGTGCCAGCAGCGTCGGACTAGCGGGAGTTCGGGAGACCCAGTACTTC. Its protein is CASSVGLAGVRETQYF. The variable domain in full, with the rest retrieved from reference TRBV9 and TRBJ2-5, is DSGVTQTPKHLITATGQRVTLRCSPRSGDLSVYWYQQSLDQGLQFLIQYYNGEERAKGNILERFSAQQFPDLHSELNLSSLELGDSALYFCASSVGLAGVRETQYFGPGTRLLVL.

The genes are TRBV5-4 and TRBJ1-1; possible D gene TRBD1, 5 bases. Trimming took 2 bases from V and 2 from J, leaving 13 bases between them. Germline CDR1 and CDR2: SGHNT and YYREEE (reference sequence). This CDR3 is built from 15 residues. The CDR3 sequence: CASSLGNQGNTEAFF. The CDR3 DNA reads TGTGCCAGCAGCTTAGGAAATCAGGGAAACACTGAAGCTTTCTTT.

The CDR3 is CASSYSRAGGNEQFF. DNA for the CDR3: TGTGCCAGCAGTTACTCTAGGGCAGGGGGAAATGAGCAGTTCTTC. The V gene is TRBV6-5, the J gene TRBJ2-1; 7 nucleotides align to TRBD1. Unmatched junction bases numbered 6, after V lost 0 bases and J lost 7 bases. CDR1 is MNHEY and CDR2 is SVGAGI in the germline V gene. CDR3 length: 15 residues.

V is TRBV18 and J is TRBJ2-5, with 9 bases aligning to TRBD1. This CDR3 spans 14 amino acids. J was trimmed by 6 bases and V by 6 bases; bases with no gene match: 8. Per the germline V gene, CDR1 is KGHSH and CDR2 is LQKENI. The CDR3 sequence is CASSPQGQGKTQYF. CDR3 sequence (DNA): TGTGCCAGCTCGCCCCAGGGACAGGGAAAGACCCAGTACTTC.

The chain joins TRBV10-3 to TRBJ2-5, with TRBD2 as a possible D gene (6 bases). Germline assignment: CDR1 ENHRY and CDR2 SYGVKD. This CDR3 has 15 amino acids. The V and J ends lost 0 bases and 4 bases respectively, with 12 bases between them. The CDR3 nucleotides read TGTGCCATCAGTGAGTCGGGAGGCTATAGAGAGACCCAGTACTTC. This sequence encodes CAISESGGYRETQYF.

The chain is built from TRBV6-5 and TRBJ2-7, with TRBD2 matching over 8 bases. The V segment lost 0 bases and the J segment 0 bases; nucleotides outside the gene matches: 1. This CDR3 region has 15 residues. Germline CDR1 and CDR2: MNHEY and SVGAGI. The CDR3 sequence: CASSYSRGDSYEQYF. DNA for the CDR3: TGTGCCAGCAGTTACTCGCGGGGGGACTCCTACGAGCAGTACTTC.

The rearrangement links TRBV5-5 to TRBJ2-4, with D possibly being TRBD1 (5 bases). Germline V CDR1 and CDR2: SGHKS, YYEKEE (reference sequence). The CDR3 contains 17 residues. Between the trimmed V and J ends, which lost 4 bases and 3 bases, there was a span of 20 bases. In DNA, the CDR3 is TGTGCCAGCAGCCCGCTCGGCACTTCCCAGGGCAAAAACATTCAGTACTTC. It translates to CASSPLGTSQGKNIQYF.

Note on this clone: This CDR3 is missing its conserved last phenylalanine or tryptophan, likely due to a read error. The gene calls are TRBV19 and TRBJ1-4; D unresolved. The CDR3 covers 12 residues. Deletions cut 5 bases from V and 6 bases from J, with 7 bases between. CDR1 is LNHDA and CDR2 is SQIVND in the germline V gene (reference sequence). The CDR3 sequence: CASSQAYEKLFS. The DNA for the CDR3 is TGTGCCAGTAGTCAAGCGTATGAAAAACTGTTTTCT.

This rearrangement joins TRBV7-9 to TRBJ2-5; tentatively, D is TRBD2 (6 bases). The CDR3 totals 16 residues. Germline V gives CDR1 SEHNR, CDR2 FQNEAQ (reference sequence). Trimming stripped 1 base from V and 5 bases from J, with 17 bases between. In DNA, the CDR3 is TGTGCCAGCAGCTTAGGTCTAGCGCGAGCCGGGGAGACCCAGTACTTC. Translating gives CASSLGLARAGETQYF.

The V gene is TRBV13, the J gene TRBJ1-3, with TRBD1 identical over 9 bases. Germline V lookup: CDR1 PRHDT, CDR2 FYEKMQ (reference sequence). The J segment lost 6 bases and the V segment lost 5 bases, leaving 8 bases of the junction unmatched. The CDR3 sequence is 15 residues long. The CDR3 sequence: CASSRGTGKANTIYF. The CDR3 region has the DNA TGTGCCAGCAGCCGCGGGACAGGGAAGGCAAACACCATATATTTT.

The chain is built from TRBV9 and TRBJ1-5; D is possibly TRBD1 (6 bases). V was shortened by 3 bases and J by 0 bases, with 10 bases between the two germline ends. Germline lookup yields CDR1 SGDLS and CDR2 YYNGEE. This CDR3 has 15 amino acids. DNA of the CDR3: TGTGCCAGCAGCGCTGACAGGTATAGCAATCAGCCCCAGCATTTT. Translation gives CASSADRYSNQPQHF.

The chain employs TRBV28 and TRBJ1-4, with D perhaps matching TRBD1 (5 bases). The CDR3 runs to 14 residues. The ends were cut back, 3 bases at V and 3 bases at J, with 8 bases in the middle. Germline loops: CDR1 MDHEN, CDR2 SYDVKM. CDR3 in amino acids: CASSLVGANEKLFF. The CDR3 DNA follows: TGTGCCAGCAGTTTGGTAGGGGCTAATGAAAAACTGTTTTTT.

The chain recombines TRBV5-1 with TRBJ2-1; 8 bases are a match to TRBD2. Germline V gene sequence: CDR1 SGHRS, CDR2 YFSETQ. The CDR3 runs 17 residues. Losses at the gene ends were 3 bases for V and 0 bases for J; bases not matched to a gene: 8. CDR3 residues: CASSWVPGTSSYNEQFF. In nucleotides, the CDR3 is TGCGCCAGCAGCTGGGTTCCCGGGACTAGCTCCTACAATGAGCAGTTCTTC.

The CDR3 DNA is TGCGCCAGCAGCGAAAGACTAGCGGGAGGGCCTCCCTCCTACGAGCAGTACTTC. It specifies CASSERLAGGPPSYEQYF. The chain has TRBV5-1 and TRBJ2-7; 14 nucleotides align to TRBD2. V was clipped by 4 bases and J by 0 bases; unmatched bases: 9. This CDR3 is 18 amino acids long. The V gene's germline CDR1 is SGHRS and CDR2 YFSETQ.

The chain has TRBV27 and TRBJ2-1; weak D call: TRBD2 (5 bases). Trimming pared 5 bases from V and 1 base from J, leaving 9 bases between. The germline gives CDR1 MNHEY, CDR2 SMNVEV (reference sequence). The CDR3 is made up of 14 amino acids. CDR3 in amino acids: CASSQDYSYNEQFF. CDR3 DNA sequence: TGTGCCAGCAGTCAAGACTATTCCTACAATGAGCAGTTCTTC.

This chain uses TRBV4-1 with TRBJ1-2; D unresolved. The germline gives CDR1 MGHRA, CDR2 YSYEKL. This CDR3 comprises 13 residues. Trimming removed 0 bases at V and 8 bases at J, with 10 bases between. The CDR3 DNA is TGCGCCAGCAGCCAAGAGTCGGGATCCGGCTACACCTTC. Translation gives CASSQESGSGYTF.

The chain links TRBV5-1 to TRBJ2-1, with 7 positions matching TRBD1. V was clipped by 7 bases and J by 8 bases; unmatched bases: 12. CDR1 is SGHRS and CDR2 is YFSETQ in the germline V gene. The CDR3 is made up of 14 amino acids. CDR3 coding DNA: TGCGCCAGCGGCGCACAGGGGTCAGGCGATGAGCAGTTCTTC. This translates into CASGAQGSGDEQFF.

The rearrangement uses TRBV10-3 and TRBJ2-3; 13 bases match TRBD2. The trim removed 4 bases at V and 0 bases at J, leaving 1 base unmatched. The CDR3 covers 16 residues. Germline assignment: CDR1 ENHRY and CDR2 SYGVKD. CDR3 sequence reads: CAISGGLAGSTDTQYF. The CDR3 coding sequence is TGTGCCATCAGTGGGGGACTAGCGGGAAGCACAGATACGCAGTATTTT.

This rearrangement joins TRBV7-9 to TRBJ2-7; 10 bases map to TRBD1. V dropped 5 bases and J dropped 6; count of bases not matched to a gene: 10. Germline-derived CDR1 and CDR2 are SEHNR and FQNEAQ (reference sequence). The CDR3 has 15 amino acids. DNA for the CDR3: TGTGCCAGCAGCGCTCCCGGGACAGGGGTTCGCGAGCAGTACTTC. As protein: CASSAPGTGVREQYF.

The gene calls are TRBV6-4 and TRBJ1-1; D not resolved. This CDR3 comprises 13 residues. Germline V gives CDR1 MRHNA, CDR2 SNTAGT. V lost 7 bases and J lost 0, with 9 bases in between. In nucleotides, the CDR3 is TGTGCCAGCAAAGAGGGATTGAACACTGAAGCTTTCTTT. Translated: CASKEGLNTEAFF.

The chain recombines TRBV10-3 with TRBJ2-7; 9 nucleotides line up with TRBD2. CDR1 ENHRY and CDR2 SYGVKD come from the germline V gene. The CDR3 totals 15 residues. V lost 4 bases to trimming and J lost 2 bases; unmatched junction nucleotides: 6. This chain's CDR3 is CAISAGTSNPYEQYF. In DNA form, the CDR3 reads TGTGCCATCAGTGCCGGGACTAGCAACCCCTACGAGCAGTACTTC.

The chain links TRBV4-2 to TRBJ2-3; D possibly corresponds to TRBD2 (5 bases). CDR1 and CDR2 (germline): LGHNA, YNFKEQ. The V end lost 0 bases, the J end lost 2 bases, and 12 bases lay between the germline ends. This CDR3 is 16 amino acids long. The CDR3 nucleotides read TGTGCCAGCAGCCAAGATCTCGTGGGAGCCACAGATACGCAGTATTTT. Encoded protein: CASSQDLVGATDTQYF.